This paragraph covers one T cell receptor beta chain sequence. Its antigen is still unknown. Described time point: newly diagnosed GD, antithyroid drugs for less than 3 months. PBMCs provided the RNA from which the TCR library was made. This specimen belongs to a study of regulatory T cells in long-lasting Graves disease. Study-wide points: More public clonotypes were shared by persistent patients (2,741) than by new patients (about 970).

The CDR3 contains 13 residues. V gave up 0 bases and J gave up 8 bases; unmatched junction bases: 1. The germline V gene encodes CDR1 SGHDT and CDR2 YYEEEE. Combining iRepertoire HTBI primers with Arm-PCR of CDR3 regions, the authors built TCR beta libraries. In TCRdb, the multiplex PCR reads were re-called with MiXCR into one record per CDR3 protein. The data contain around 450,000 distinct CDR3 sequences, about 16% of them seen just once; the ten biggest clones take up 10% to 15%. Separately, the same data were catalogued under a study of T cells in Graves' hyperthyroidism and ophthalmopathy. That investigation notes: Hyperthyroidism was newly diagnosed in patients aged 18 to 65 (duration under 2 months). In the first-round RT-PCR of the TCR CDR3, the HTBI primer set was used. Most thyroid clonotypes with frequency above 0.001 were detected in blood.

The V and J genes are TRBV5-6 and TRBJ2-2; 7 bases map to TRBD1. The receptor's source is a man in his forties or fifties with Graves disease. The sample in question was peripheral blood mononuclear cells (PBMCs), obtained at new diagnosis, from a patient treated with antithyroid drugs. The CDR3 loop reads CASSLATGGELFF. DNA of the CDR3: TGTGCCAGCAGCTTGGCGACAGGGGGGGAGCTGTTTTTT.